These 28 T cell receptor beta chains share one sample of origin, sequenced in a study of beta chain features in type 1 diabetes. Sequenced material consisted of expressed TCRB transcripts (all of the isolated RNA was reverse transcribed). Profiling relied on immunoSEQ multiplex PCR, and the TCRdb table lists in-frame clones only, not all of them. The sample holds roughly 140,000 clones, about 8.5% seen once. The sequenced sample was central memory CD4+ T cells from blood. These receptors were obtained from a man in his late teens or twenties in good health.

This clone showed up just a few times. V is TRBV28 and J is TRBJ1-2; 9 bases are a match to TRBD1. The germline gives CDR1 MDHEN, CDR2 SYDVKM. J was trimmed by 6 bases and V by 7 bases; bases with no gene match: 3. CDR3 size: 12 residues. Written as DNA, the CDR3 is TGTGCCAGCATTACAGGGGGCGATGGCTACACCTTC. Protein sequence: CASITGGDGYTF.

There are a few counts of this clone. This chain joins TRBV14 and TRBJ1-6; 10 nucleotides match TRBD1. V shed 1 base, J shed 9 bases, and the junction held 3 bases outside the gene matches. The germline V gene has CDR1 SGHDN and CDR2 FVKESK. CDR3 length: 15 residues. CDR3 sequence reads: CASSQATGGFSPLHF. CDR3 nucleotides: TGTGCCAGCAGCCAAGCGACAGGGGGCTTTTCACCCCTCCACTTT.

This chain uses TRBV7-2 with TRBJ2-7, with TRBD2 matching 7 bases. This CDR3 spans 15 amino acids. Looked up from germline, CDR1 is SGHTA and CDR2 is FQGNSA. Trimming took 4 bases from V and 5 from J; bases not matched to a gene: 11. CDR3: CASSSEWGGVNEQYF. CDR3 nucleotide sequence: TGTGCCAGCAGCTCCGAGTGGGGGGGGGTTAACGAGCAGTACTTC.

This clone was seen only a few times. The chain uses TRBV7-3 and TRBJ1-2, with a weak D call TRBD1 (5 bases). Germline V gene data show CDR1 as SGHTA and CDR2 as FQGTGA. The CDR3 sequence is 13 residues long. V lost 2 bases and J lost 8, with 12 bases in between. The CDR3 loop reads CASSLAQGVGYTF. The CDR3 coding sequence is TGTGCCAGCAGCTTAGCGCAAGGGGTCGGCTACACCTTC.

In DNA, the CDR3 is TGTGCCAGCAGCGTAGGGCAAATGCGGACTGAAGCTTTCTTT. Its protein product is CASSVGQMRTEAFF. This chain connects TRBV9 to TRBJ1-1; D not certain. V was cut by 0 bases and J by 5 bases, with 11 bases left in between. Germline V gene data show CDR1 as SGDLS and CDR2 as YYNGEE. The CDR3 contains 14 residues.

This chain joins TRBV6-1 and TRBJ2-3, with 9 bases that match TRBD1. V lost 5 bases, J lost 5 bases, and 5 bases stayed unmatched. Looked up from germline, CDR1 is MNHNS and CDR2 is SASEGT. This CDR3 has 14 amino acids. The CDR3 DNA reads TGTGCCAGCAGTTGGGACAGGGCGCAAGATACGCAGTATTTT. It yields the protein CASSWDRAQDTQYF.

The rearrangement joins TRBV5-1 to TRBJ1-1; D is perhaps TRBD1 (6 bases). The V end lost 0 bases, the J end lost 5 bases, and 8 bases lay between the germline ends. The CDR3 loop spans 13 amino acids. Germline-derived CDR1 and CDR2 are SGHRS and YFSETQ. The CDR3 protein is CASSLVRGTEAFF. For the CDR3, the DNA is TGCGCCAGCAGCTTGGTCAGGGGTACTGAAGCTTTCTTT.

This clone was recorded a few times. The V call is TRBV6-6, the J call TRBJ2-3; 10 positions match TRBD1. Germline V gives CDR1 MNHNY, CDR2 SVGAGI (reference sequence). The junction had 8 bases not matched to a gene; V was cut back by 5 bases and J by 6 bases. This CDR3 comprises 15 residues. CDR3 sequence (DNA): TGTGCCAGCAGTGCCCGGGACAGGGGATCGGATACGCAGTATTTT. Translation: CASSARDRGSDTQYF.

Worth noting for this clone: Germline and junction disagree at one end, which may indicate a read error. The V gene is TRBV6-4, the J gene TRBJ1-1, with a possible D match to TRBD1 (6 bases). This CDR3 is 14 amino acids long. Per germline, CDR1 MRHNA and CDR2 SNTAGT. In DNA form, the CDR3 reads TGTGCCAGCAGGCGACAGCCCCGGGACACTGAAACTTTCTTT. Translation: CASRRQPRDTETFF.

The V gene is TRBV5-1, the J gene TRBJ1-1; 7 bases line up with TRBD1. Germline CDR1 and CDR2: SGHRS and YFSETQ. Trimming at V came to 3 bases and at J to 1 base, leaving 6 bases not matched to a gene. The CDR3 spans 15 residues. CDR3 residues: CASSWDRGRNTEAFF. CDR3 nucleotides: TGCGCCAGCAGCTGGGACAGAGGTAGGAACACTGAAGCTTTCTTT.

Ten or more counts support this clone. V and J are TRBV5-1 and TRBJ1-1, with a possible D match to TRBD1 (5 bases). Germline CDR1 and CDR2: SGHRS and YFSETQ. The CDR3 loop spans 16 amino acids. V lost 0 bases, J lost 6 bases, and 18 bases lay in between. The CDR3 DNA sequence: TGCGCCAGCAGCTTGGTCCGGTGGGTCCAAGGGGCTGAAGCTTTCTTT. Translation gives CASSLVRWVQGAEAFF.

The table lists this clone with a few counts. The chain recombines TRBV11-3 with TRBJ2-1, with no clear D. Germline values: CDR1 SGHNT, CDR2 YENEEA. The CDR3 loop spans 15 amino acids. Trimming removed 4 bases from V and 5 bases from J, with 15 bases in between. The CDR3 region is CASSSFRVKDNEQFF. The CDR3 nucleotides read TGTGCCAGCAGCTCCTTCCGGGTGAAGGACAATGAGCAGTTCTTC.

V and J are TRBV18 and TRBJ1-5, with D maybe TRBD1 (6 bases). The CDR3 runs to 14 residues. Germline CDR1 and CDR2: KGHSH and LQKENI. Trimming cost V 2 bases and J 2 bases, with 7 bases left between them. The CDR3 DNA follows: TGTGCCAGCTCACCAAGACAGGGCAATCAGCCCCAGCATTTT. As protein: CASSPRQGNQPQHF.

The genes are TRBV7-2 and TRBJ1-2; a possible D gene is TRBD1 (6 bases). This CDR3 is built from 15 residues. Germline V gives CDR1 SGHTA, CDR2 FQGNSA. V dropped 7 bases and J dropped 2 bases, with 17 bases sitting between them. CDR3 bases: TGTGCCAGCACCCTTCTCCAAGGGGGAAACTATGGCTACACCTTC. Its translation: CASTLLQGGNYGYTF. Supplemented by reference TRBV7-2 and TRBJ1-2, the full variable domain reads GAGVSQSPSNKVTEKGKDVELRCDPISGHTALYWYRQSLGQGLEFLIYFQGNSAPDKSGLPSDRFSAERTGGSVSTLTIQRTQQEDSAVYLCASTLLQGGNYGYTFGSGTRLTVV.

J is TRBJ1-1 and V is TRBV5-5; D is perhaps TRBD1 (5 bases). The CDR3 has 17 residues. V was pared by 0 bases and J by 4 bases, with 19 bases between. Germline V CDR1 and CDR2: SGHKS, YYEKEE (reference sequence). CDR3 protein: CASSLEWSGHLGTEAFF. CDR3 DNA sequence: TGTGCCAGCAGCTTGGAGTGGTCAGGACATTTAGGCACTGAAGCTTTCTTT.

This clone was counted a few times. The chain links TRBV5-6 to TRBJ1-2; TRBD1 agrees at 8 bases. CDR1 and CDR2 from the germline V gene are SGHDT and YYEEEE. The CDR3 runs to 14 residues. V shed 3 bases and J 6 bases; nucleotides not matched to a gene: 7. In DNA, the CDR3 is TGTGCCAGCAGCTCCCGGACAGGGCAGGATGGCTACACCTTC. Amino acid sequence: CASSSRTGQDGYTF.

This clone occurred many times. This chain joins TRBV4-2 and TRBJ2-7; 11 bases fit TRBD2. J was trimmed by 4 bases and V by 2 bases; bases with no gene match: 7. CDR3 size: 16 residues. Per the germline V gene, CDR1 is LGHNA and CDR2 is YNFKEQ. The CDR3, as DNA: TGTGCCAGCAGCCAAACATTAGCGGGAGGGCAGTACGAGCAGTACTTC. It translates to CASSQTLAGGQYEQYF.

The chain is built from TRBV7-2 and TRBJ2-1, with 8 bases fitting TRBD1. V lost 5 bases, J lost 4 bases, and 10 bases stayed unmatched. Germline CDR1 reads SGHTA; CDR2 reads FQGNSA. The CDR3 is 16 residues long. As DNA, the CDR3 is TGTGCCAGCAGCCCATGGGCCGGACAGGGTTACAATGAGCAGTTCTTC. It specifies CASSPWAGQGYNEQFF.

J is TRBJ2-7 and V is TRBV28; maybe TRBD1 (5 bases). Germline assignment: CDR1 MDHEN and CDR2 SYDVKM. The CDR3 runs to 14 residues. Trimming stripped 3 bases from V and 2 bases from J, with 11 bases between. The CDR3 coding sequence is TGTGCCAGCAGTTTCTACGGACAAGCCTACGAGCAGTACTTC. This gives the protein CASSFYGQAYEQYF.

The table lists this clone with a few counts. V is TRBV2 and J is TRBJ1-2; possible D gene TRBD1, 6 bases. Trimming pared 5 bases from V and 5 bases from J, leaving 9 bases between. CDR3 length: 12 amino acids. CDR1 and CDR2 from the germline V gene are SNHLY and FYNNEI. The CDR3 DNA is TGTGCCAGCAGTACAGGGTTTTATGGCTACACCTTC. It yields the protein CASSTGFYGYTF.

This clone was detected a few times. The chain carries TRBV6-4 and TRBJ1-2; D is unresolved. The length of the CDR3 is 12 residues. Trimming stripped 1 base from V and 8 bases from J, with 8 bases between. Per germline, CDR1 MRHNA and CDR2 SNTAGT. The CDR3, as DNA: TGTGCCAGCAGTGACTTGGGAGTCGGCTACACCTTC. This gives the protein CASSDLGVGYTF.

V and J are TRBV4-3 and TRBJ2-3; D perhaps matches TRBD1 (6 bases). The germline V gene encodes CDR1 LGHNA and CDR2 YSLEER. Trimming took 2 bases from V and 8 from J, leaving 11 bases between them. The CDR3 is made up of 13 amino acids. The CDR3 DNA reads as TGCGCCAGCAGCCAATCACAGGGTCCTACGCAGTATTTT. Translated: CASSQSQGPTQYF.

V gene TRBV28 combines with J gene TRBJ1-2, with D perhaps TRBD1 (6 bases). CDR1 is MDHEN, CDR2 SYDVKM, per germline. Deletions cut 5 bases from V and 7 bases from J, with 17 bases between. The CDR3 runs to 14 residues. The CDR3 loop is CASSPAGDLSGYTF. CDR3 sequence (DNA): TGTGCCAGCAGTCCAGCAGGGGATCTCTCTGGCTACACCTTC.

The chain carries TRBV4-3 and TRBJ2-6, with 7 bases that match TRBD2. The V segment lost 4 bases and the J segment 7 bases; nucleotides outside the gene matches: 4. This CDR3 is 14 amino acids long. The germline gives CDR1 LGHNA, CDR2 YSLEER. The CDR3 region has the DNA TGCGCCAGCAGCCTCGGCGGGGGAGCCAACGTCCTGACTTTC. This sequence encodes CASSLGGGANVLTF.

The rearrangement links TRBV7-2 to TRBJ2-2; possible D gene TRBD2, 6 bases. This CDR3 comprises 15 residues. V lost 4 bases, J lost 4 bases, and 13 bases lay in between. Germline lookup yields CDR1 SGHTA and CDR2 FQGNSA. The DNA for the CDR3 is TGTGCCAGCAGCTCCGTCTTGGGGGGCACCGGGGAGCTGTTTTTT. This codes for CASSSVLGGTGELFF.

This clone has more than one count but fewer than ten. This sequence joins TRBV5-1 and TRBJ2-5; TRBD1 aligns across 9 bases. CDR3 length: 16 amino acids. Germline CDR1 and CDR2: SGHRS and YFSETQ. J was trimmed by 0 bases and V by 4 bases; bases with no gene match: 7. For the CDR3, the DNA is TGCGCCAGCAGCCAAGGGACAGGGAACCACCAAGAGACCCAGTACTTC. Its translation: CASSQGTGNHQETQYF. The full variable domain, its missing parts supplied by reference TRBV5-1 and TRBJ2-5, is KAGVTQTPRYLIKTRGQQVTLSCSPISGHRSVSWYQQTPGQGLQFLFEYFSETQRNKGNFPGRFSGRQFSNSRSEMNVSTLELGDSALYLCASSQGTGNHQETQYFGPGTRLLVL.

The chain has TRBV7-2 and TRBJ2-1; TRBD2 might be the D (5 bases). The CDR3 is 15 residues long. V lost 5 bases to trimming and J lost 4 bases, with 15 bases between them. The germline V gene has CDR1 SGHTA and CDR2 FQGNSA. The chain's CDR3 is CASSRDFGQYNEQFF. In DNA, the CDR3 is TGTGCCAGCAGCCGGGATTTCGGGCAGTACAATGAGCAGTTCTTC.

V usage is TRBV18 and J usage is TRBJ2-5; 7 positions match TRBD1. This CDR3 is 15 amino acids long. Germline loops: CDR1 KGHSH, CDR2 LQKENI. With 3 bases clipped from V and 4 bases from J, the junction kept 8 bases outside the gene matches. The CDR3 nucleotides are TGTGCCAGCTCACCGGGGAACAGGGGAACAGAGACCCAGTACTTC. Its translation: CASSPGNRGTETQYF.